This T cell receptor beta chain was obtained from a study of cytomegalovirus exposure and HLA in healthy donors. The PCR was carried out with 60 Vbeta primers and 13 Jbeta primers. Here immunoSEQ multiplex PCR was the method, and the copy in TCRdb shows in-frame clones only, minus some. This sample contains around 100,000 clones. The CDR3 totals 11 residues. The germline gives CDR1 SGHRS, CDR2 YFSETQ. The V gene lost 4 bases and the J gene lost 6 bases, with 8 bases spanning the gap. The sequence was collected from a woman aged 25 to 45 in good health and CMV-seronegative. The rearrangement uses TRBV5-1 and TRBJ2-7; D call uncertain. The material sequenced was PBMCs. The CDR3: CASSESGEQYF. The DNA for the CDR3 is TGCGCCAGCAGCGAGTCGGGCGAGCAGTACTTC.